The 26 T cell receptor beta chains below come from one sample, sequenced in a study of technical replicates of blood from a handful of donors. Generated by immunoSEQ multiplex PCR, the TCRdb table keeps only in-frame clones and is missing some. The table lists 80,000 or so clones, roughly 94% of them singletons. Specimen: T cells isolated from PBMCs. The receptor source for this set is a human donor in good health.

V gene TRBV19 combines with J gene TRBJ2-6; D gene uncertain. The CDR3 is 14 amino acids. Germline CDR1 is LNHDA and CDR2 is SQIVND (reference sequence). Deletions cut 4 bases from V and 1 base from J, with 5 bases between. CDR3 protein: CASSTTSGANVLTF. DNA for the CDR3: TGTGCCAGTAGTACAACTTCTGGGGCCAACGTCCTGACTTTC.

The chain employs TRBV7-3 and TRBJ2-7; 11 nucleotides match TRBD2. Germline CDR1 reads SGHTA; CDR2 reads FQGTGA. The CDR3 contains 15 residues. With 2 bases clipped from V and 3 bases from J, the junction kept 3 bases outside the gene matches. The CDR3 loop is CASSLFLAGGYEQYF. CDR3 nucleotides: TGTGCCAGCAGCTTATTTCTAGCGGGAGGCTACGAGCAGTACTTC.

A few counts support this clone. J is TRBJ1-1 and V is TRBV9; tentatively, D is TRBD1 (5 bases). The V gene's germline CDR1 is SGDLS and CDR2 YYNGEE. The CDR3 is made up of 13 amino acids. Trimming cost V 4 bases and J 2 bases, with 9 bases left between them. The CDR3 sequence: CASSTGPNTEAFF. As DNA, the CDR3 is TGTGCCAGCAGCACAGGCCCCAACACTGAAGCTTTCTTT.

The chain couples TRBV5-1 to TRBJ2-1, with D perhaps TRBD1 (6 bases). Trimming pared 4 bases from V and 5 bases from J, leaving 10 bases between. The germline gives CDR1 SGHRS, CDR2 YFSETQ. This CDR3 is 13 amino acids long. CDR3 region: CASSEWDNNEQFF. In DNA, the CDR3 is TGCGCCAGCAGCGAGTGGGACAACAATGAGCAGTTCTTC.

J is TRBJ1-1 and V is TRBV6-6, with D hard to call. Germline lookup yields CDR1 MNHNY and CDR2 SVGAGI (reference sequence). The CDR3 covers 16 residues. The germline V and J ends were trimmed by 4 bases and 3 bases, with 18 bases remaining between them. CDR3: CASSSGVAQSDTEAFF. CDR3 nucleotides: TGTGCCAGCAGTTCCGGGGTTGCGCAGTCGGACACTGAAGCTTTCTTT.

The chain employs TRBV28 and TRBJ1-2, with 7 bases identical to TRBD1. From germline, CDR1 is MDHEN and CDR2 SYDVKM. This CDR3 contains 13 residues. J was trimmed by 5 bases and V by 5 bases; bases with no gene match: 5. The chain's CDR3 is CASSLQGRYGYTF. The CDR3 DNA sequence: TGTGCCAGCAGTCTACAGGGGAGGTATGGCTACACCTTC.

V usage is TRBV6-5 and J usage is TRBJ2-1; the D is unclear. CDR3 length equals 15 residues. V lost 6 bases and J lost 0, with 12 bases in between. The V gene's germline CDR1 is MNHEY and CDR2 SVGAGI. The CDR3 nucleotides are TGTGCCAGCAGACGCGGAACGAGCTCCTACAATGAGCAGTTCTTC. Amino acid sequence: CASRRGTSSYNEQFF.

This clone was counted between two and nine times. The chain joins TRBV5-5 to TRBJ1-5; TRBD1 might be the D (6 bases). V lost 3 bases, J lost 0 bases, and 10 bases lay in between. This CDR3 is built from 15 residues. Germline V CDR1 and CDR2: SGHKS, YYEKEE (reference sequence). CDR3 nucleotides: TGTGCCAGCAGCTCGAGGACAGATAGCAATCAGCCCCAGCATTTT. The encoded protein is CASSSRTDSNQPQHF.

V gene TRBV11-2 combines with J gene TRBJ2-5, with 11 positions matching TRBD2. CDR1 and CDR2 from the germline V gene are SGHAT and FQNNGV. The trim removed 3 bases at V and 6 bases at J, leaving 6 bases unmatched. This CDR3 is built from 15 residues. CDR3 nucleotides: TGTGCCAGCAGCTTGGGTAGCGGGAGGGTACAGACCCAGTACTTC. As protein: CASSLGSGRVQTQYF.

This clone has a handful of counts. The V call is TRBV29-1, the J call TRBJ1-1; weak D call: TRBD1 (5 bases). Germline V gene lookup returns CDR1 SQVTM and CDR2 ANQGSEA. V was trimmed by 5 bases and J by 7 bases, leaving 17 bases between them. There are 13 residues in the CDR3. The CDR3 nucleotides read TGCAGCGTTTGGAGCTTTGGGGCCGATGAAGCTTTCTTT. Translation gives CSVWSFGADEAFF. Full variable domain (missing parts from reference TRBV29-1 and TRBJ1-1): SAVISQKPSRDICQRGTSLTIQCQVDSQVTMMFWYRQQPGQSLTLIATANQGSEATYESGFVIDKFPISRPNLTFSTLTVSNMSPEDSSIYLCSVWSFGADEAFFGQGTRLTVV.

The CDR3 region has the DNA TGCGCCAGCAGCCAAGATATCTCGGTTTCCTACAATGAGCAGTTCTTC. Translation: CASSQDISVSYNEQFF. This chain links TRBV4-3 with TRBJ2-1; D uncertain. The CDR3 is 16 residues long. V shed 0 bases and J shed 1 base, with 10 bases lying between them. Germline values: CDR1 LGHNA, CDR2 YSLEER.

The chain's CDR3 is CASSLDSFDTGELFF. CDR3 sequence (DNA): TGTGCCAGCAGCTTGGACTCTTTTGACACCGGGGAGCTGTTTTTT. This rearrangement joins TRBV5-4 to TRBJ2-2, with D hard to call. This CDR3 comprises 15 residues. Germline V lookup: CDR1 SGHNT, CDR2 YYREEE (reference sequence). Trimming removed 0 bases from V and 3 bases from J, with 9 bases in between.

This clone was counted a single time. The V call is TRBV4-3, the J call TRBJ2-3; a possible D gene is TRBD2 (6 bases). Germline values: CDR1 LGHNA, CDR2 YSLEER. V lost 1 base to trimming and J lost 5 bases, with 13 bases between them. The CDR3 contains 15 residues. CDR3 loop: CASSQVLTGEDTQYF. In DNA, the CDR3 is TGCGCCAGCAGCCAAGTTTTAACGGGAGAAGATACGCAGTATTTT.

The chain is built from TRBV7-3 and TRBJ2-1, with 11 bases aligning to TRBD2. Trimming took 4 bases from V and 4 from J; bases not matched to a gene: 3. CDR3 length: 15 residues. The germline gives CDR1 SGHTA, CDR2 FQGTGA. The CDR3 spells CASSWGLAAYNEQFF. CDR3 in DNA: TGTGCCAGCAGCTGGGGACTAGCGGCTTACAATGAGCAGTTCTTC.

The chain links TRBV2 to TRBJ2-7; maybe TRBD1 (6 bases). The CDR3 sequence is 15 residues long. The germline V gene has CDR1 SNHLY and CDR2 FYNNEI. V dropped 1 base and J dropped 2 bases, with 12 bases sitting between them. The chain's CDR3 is CASSEDTGLTYEQYF. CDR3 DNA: TGTGCCAGCAGTGAAGATACAGGGCTTACCTACGAGCAGTACTTC.

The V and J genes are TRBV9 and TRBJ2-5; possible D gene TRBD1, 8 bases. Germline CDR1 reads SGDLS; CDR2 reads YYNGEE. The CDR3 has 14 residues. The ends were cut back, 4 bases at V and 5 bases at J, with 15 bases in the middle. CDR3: CASSTTQGGETQYF. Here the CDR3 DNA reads TGTGCCAGCAGCACCACACAGGGGGGGGAGACCCAGTACTTC.

CDR3 sequence (DNA): TGTGCCAGCAGCTTACGTAACTATGGCTACACCTTC. Translation gives CASSLRNYGYTF. The V and J genes are TRBV11-1 and TRBJ1-2; D is ambiguous. With 2 bases removed from V and 1 base from J, the gap between germline ends came to 2 bases. The CDR3 runs 12 residues. Germline assignment: CDR1 SGHAT and CDR2 FQDESV (reference sequence). Full variable domain (rest looked up from reference TRBV11-1 and TRBJ1-2): EAEVAQSPRYKITEKSQAVAFWCDPISGHATLYWYRQILGQGPELLVQFQDESVVDDSQLPKDRFSAERLKGVDSTLKIQPAELGDSAMYLCASSLRNYGYTFGSGTRLTVV.

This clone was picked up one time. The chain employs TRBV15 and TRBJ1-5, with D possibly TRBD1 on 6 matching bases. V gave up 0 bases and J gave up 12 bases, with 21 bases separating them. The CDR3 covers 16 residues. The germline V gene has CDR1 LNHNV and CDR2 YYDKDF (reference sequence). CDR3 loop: CATSRDLGQYNEDQHF. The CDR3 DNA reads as TGTGCCACCAGCAGAGATCTCGGACAGTACAATGAGGACCAGCATTTT.

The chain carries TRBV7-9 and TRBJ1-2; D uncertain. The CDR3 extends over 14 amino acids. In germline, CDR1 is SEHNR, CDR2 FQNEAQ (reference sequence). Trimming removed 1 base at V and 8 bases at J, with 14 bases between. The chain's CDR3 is CASSLGGPLGGYTF. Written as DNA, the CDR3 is TGTGCCAGCAGCTTAGGAGGGCCCCTGGGAGGCTACACCTTC. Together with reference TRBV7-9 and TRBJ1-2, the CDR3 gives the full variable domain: DTGVSQNPRHKITKRGQNVTFRCDPISEHNRLYWYRQTLGQGPEFLTYFQNEAQLEKSRLLSDRFSAERPKGSFSTLEIQRTEQGDSAMYLCASSLGGPLGGYTFGSGTRLTVV.

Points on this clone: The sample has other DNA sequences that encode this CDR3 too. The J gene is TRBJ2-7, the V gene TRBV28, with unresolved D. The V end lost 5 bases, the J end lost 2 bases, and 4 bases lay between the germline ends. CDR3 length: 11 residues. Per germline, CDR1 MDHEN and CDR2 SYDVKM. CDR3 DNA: TGTGCCAGCAGTCTAGCCTACGAGCAGTACTTC. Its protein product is CASSLAYEQYF.

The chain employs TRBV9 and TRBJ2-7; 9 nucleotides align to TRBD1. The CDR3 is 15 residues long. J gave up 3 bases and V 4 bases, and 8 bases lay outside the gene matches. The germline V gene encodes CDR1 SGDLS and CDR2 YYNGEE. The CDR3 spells CASSNTPGQGYEQYF. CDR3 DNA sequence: TGTGCCAGCAGCAACACCCCGGGACAGGGCTACGAGCAGTACTTC.

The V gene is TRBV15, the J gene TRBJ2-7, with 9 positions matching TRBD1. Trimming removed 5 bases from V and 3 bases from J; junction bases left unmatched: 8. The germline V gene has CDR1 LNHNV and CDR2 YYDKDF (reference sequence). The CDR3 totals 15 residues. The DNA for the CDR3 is TGTGCCACCAGCCCTCCACCGGGACAGGGCTACGAGCAGTACTTC. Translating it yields CATSPPPGQGYEQYF.

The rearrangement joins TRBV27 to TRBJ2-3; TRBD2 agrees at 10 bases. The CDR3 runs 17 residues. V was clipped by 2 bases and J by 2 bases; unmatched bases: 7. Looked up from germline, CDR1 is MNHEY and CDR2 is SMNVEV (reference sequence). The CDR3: CASSLVVAGGPTDTQYF. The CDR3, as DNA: TGTGCCAGCAGTTTAGTCGTAGCGGGAGGCCCCACAGATACGCAGTATTTT.

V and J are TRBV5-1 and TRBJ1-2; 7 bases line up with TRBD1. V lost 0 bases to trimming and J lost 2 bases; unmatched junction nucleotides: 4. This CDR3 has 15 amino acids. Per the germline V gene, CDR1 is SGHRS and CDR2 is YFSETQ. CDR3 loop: CASSLAGTDNYGYTF. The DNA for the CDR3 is TGCGCCAGCAGCTTGGCGGGGACAGACAACTATGGCTACACCTTC.

The CDR3 DNA reads as TGTGCCAGCAGCCAAGCACCAACAGTTTTCTCTGGAAACACCATATATTTT. This translates into CASSQAPTVFSGNTIYF. V usage is TRBV4-2 and J usage is TRBJ1-3; D unresolved. The CDR3 covers 17 residues. Germline V CDR1 and CDR2: LGHNA, YNFKEQ. The germline V and J ends were trimmed by 1 base and 0 bases, with 13 bases remaining between them.

CDR3 nucleotides: TGTGCCAGCAGCTTAGTAGCGGGATCACAAGAGACCCAGTACTTC. It translates to CASSLVAGSQETQYF. V gene TRBV7-9 combines with J gene TRBJ2-5; 8 positions match TRBD2. The CDR3 has 15 residues. Trimming cost V 1 base and J 2 bases; bases outside gene matches: 3. CDR1 and CDR2 (germline): SEHNR, FQNEAQ (reference sequence).